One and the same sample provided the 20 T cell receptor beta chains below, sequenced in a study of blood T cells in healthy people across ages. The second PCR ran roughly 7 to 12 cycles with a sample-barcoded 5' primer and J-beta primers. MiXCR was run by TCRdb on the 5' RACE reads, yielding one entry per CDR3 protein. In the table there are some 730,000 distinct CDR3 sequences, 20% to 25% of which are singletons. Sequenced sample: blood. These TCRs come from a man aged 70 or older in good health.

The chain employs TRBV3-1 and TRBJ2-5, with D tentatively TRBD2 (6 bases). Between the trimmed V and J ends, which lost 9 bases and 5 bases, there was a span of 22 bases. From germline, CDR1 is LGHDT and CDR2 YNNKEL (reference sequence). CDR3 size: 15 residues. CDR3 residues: CARTPWRDLGETQYF. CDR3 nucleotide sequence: TGTGCCAGAACCCCGTGGAGGGATCTAGGGGAGACCCAGTACTTC.

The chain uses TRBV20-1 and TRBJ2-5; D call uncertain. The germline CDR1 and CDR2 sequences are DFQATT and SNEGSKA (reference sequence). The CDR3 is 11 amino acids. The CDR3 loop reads CTLDHQETQYF. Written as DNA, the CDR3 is TGCACCCTGGACCATCAAGAGACCCAGTACTTC.

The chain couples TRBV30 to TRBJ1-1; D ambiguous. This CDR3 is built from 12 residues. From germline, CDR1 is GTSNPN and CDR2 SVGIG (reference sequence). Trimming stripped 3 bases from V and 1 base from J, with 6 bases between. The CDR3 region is CAWRSANTEAFF. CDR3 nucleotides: TGTGCCTGGAGATCGGCGAACACTGAAGCTTTCTTT.

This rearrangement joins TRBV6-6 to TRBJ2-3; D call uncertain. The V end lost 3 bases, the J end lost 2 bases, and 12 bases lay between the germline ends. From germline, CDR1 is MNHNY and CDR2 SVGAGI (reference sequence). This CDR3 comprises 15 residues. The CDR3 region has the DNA TGTGCCAGCAGTTATCTAAGCTCCAACACAGATACGCAGTATTTT. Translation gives CASSYLSSNTDTQYF.

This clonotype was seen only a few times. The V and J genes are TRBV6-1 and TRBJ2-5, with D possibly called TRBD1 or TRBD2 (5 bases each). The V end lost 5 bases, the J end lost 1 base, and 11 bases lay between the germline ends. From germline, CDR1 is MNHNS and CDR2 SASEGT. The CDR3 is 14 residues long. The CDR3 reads CASSMGRRQETQYF. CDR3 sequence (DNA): TGTGCCAGCAGTATGGGACGCCGCCAAGAGACCCAGTACTTC.

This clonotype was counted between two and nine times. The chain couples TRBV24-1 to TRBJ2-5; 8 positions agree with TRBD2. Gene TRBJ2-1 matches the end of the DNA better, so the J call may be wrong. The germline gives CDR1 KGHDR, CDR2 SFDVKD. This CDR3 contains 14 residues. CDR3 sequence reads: CATSDKAGVNEQFF. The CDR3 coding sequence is TGTGCCACCAGTGATAAAGCGGGAGTTAATGAGCAGTTCTTC.

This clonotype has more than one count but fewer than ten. The CDR3 here is CSVHPGRSGNTIYF. In nucleotides, the CDR3 is TGCAGCGTCCATCCCGGAAGGAGCGGAAACACCATATATTTT. The J gene is TRBJ1-3, the V gene TRBV29-1, with unresolved D. The CDR3 totals 14 residues. Per germline, CDR1 SQVTM and CDR2 ANQGSEA. V lost 6 bases and J 4 bases, leaving 16 bases between the germline ends.

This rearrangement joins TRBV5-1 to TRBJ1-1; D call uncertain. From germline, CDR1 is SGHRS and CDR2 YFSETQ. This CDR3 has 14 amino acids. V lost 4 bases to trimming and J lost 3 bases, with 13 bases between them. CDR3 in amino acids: CASSAGRTHTEAFF. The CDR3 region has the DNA TGCGCCAGCAGCGCCGGGAGGACCCACACTGAAGCTTTCTTT.

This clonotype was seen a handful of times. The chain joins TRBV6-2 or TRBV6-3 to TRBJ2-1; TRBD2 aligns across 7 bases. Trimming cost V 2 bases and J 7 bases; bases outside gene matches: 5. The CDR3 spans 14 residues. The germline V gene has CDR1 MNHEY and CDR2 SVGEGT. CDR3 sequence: CASSYRTSGNEQFF. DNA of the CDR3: TGTGCCAGCAGTTACCGGACTAGTGGGAATGAGCAGTTCTTC.

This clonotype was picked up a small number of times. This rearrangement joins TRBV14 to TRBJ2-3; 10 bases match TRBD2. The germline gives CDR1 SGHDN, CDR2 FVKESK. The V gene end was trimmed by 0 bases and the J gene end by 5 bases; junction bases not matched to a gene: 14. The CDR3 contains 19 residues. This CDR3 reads CASSQEWGAALAGQDTQYF. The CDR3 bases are TGTGCCAGCAGCCAAGAATGGGGCGCTGCACTAGCGGGACAAGATACGCAGTATTTT.

CDR3: CASSETGGYDGYTF. The CDR3 DNA reads TGTGCCAGCAGTGAAACAGGGGGCTACGATGGCTACACCTTC. The chain joins TRBV6-5 to TRBJ1-2; the match to TRBD1 covers 9 bases. Trimming removed 5 bases from V and 6 bases from J; junction bases left unmatched: 7. The CDR3 extends over 14 amino acids. Germline-derived CDR1 and CDR2 are MNHEY and SVGAGI.

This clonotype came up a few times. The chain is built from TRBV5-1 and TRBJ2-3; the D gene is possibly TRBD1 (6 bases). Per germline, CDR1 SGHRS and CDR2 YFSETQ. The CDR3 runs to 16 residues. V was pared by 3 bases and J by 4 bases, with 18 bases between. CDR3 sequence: CASSSRQTGASDTQYF. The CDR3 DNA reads TGCGCCAGCAGCTCCCGACAGACAGGTGCTTCAGATACGCAGTATTTT. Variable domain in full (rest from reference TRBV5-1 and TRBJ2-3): KAGVTQTPRYLIKTRGQQVTLSCSPISGHRSVSWYQQTPGQGLQFLFEYFSETQRNKGNFPGRFSGRQFSNSRSEMNVSTLELGDSALYLCASSSRQTGASDTQYFGPGTRLTVL.

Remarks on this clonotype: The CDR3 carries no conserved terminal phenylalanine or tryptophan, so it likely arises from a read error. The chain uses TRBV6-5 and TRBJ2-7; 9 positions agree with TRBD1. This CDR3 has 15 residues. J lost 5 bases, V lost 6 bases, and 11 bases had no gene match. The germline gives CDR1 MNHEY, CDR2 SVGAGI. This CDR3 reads CASSRPGQGVHEQYL. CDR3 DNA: TGTGCCAGCAGCCGTCCGGGACAGGGTGTCCACGAGCAGTACCTC.

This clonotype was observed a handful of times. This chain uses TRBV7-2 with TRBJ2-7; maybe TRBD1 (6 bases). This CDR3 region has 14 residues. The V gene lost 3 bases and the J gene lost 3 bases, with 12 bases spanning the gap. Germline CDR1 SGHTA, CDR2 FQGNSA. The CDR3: CASSFSGHNYEQYF. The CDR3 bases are TGTGCCAGCAGCTTTTCGGGACACAACTACGAGCAGTACTTC. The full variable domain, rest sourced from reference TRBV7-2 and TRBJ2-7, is GAGVSQSPSNKVTEKGKDVELRCDPISGHTALYWYRQSLGQGLEFLIYFQGNSAPDKSGLPSDRFSAERTGGSVSTLTIQRTQQEDSAVYLCASSFSGHNYEQYFGPGTRLTVT.

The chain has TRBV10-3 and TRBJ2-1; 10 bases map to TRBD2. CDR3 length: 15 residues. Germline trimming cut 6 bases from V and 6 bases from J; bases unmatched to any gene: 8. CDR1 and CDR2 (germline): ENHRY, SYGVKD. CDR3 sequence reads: CAISPGERGGNEQFF. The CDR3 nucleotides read TGTGCCATCAGCCCGGGGGAGCGGGGGGGCAATGAGCAGTTCTTC.

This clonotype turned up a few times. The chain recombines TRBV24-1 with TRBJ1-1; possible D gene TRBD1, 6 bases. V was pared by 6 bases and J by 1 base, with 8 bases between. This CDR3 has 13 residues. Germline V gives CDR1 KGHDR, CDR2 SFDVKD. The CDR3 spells CATSRQENTEAFF. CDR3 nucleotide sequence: TGTGCCACCAGTCGACAGGAGAACACTGAAGCTTTCTTT.

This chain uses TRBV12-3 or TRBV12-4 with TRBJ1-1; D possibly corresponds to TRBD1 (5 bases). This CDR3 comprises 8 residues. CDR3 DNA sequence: TGTCCTTCAGGGGAAGCTTTCTTT. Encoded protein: CPSGEAFF.

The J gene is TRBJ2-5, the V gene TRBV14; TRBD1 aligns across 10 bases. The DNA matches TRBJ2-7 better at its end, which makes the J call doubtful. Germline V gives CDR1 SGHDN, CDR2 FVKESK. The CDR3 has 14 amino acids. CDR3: CASRRQGAPYEQYF. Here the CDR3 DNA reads TGTGCCAGCAGAAGACAGGGGGCACCCTACGAGCAGTACTTC.

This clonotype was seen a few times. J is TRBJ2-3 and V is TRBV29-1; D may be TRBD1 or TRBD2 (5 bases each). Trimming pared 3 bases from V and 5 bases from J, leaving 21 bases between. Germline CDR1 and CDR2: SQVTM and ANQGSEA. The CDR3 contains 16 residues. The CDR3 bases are TGCAGCGTTGACGGGATTTCAAAGGGACCAAGAGATACGCAGTATTTT. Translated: CSVDGISKGPRDTQYF.

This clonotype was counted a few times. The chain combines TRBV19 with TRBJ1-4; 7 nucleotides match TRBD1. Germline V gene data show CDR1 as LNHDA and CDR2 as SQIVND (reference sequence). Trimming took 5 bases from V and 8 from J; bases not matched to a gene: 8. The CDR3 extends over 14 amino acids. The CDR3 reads CASSPQGLVEKLFF. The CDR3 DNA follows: TGTGCCAGTAGTCCACAGGGGCTGGTCGAAAAACTGTTTTTT. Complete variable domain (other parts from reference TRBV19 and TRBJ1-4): DGGITQSPKYLFRKEGQNVTLSCEQNLNHDAMYWYRQDPGQGLRLIYYSQIVNDFQKGDIAEGYSVSREKKESFPLTVTSAQKNPTAFYLCASSPQGLVEKLFFGSGTQLSVL.